This note documents a single T cell receptor (beta chain) sequence. Its antigen remains unknown. Sequencing relied on immunoSEQ assay v3.0, run at survey level. The data were produced by immunoSEQ multiplex PCR, yet TCRdb's version contains in-frame clones alone and is incomplete. The sample includes about 18,000 clones, about 78% of them seen just once. Every donor had one or more pre-ART and two or more post-ART PBMC samples. The germline CDR1 and CDR2 sequences are LGHNA and YNFKEQ. Deletions cut 0 bases from V and 0 bases from J, with 9 bases between. This CDR3 is 16 amino acids long. The data were taken from a study of long-term antiretroviral therapy in people with HIV. Study-level information: Of all samples, the earliest predate the 2015 immediate-ART recommendation by about a decade.

Study observations and caveats: Whereas controls had wider CDR3 length ranges, HIV repertoires had narrower ones. Upon ART, diversity increased but remained lower than transplant donor controls.

The V gene is TRBV4-2, the J gene TRBJ1-3, with D maybe TRBD1 (5 bases). The sequence derives from a woman between 45 and 65 years old with HIV. This material consisted of unsorted PBMCs, taken 0.3 years after starting antiretroviral therapy. The CDR3 spells CASSQDRGDSGNTIYF. As DNA, the CDR3 is TGTGCCAGCAGCCAAGATCGGGGGGACTCTGGAAACACCATATATTTT.